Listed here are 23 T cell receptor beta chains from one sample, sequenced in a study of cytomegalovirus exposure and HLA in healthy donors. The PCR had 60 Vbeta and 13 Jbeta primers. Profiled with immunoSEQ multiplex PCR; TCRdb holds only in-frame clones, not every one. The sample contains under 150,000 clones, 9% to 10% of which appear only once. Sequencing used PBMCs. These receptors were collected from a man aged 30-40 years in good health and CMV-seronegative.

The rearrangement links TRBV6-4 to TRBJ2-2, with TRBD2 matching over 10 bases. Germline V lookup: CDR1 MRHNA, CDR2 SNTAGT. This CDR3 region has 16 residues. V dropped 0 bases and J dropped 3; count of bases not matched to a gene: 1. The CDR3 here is CASSDSTSGDTGELFF. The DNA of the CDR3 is TGTGCCAGCAGTGACTCAACTAGCGGGGACACCGGGGAGCTGTTTTTT.

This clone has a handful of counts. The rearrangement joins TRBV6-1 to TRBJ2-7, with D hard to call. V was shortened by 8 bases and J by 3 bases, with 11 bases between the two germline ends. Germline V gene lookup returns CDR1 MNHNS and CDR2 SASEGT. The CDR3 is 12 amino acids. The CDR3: CASQWADYEQYF. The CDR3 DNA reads TGTGCCAGCCAGTGGGCAGACTACGAGCAGTACTTC.

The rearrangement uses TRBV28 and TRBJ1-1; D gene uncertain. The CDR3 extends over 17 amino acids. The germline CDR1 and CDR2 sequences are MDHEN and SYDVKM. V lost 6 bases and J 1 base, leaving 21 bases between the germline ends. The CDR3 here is CASSSFWSRRGNTEAFF. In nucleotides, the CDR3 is TGTGCCAGCAGCAGTTTTTGGTCTAGGCGGGGGAACACTGAAGCTTTCTTT. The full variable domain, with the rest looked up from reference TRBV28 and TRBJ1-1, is DVKVTQSSRYLVKRTGEKVFLECVQDMDHENMFWYRQDPGLGLRLIYFSYDVKMKEKGDIPEGYSVSREKKERFSLILESASTNQTSMYLCASSSFWSRRGNTEAFFGQGTRLTVV.

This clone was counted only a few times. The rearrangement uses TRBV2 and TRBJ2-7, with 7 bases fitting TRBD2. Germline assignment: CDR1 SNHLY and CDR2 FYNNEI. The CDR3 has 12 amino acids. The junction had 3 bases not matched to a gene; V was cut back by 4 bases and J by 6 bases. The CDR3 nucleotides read TGTGCCAGCAGTGGCGGGGGAGGCGAGCAGTACTTC. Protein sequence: CASSGGGGEQYF.

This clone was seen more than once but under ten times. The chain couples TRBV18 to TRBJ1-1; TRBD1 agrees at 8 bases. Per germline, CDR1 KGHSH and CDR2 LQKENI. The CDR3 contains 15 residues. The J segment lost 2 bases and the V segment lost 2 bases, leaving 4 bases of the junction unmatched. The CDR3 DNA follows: TGTGCCAGCTCACCATCAGGGGGCTATAACACTGAAGCTTTCTTT. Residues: CASSPSGGYNTEAFF.

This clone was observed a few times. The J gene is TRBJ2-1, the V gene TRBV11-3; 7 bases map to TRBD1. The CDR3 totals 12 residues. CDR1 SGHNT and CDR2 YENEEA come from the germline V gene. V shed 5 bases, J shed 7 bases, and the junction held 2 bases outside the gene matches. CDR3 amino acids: CASSPTGNEQFF. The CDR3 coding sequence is TGTGCCAGCAGCCCGACAGGGAATGAGCAGTTCTTC. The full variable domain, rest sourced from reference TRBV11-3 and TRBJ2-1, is EAGVVQSPRYKIIEKKQPVAFWCNPISGHNTLYWYLQNLGQGPELLIRYENEEAVDDSQLPKDRFSAERLKGVDSTLKIQPAELGDSAVYLCASSPTGNEQFFGPGTRLTVL.

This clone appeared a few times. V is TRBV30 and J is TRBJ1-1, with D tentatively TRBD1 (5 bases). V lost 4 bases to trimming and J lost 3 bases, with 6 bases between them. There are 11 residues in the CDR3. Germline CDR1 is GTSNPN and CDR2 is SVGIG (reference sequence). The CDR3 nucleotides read TGTGCCTGGACGGGGGACACTGAAGCTTTCTTT. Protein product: CAWTGDTEAFF.

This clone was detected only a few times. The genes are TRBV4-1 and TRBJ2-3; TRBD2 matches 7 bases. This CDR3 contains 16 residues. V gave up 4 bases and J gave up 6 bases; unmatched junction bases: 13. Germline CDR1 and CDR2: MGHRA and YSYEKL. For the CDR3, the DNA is TGCGCCAGCAGCCGCGCGGTAGCGGGTATTCAGGATACGCAGTATTTT. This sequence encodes CASSRAVAGIQDTQYF.

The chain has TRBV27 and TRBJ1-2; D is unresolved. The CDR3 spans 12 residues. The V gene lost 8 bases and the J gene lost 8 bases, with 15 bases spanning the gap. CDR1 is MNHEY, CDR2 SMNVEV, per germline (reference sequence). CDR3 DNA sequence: TGTGCCAGCCGACGGTCGGAGGGAGGCTACACCTTC. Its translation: CASRRSEGGYTF.

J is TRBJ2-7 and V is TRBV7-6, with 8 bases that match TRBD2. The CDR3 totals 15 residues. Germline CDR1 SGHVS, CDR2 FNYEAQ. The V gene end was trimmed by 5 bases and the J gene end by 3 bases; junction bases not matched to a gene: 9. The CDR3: CASSLVGTRYYEQYF. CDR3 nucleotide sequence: TGTGCCAGCAGCCTAGTCGGGACTAGATACTACGAGCAGTACTTC.

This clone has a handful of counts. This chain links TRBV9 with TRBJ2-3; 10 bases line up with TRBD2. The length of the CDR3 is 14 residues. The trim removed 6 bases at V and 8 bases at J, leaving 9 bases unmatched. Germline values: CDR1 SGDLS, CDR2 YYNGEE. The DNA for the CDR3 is TGTGCCAGCACATCGAGCGGGGGGGCCGGTACGCAGTATTTT. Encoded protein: CASTSSGGAGTQYF.

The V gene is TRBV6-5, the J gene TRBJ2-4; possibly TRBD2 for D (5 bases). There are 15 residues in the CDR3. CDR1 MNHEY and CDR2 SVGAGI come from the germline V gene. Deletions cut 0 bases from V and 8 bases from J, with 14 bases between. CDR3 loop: CASSYSGRLGDIQYF. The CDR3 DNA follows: TGTGCCAGCAGTTACTCAGGGCGCCTCGGGGACATTCAGTACTTC.

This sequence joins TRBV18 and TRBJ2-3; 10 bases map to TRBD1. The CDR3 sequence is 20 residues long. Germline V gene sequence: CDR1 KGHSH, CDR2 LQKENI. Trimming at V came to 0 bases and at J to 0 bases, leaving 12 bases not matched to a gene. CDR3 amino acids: CASSPPTGGASGDSTDTQYF. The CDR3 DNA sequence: TGTGCCAGCTCACCACCGACAGGGGGCGCAAGCGGGGATAGCACAGATACGCAGTATTTT. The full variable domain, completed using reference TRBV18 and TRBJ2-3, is NAGVMQNPRHLVRRRGQEARLRCSPMKGHSHVYWYRQLPEEGLKFMVYLQKENIIDESGMPKERFSAEFPKEGPSILRIQQVVRGDSAAYFCASSPPTGGASGDSTDTQYFGPGTRLTVL.

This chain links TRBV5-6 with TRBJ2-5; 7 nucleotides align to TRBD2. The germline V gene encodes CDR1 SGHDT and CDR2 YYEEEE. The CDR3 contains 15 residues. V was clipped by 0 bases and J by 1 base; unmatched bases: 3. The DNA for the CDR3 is TGTGCCAGCAGCTTGGTGGGGGGGACCCAAGAGACCCAGTACTTC. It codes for CASSLVGGTQETQYF. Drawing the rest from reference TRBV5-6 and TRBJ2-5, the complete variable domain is DAGVTQSPTHLIKTRGQQVTLRCSPKSGHDTVSWYQQALGQGPQFIFQYYEEEERQRGNFPDRFSGHQFPNYSSELNVNALLLGDSALYLCASSLVGGTQETQYFGPGTRLLVL.

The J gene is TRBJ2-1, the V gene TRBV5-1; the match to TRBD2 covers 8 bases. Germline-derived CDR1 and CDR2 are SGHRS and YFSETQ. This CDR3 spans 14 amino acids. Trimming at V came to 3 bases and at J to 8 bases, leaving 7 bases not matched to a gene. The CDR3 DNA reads TGCGCCAGCAGCTGGGGACTAGTTAAAGATGAGCAGTTCTTC. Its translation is CASSWGLVKDEQFF.

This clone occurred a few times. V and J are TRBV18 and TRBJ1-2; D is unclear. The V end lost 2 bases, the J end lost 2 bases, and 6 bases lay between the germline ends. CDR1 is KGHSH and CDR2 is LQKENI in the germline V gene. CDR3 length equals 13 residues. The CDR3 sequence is CASSPDINYGYTF. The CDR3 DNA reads TGTGCCAGCTCACCAGACATCAACTATGGCTACACCTTC. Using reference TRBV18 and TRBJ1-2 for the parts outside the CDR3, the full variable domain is NAGVMQNPRHLVRRRGQEARLRCSPMKGHSHVYWYRQLPEEGLKFMVYLQKENIIDESGMPKERFSAEFPKEGPSILRIQQVVRGDSAAYFCASSPDINYGYTFGSGTRLTVV.

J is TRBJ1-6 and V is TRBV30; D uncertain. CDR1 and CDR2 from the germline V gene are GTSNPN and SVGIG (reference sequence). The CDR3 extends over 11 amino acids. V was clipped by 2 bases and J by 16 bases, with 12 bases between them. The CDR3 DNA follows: TGTGCCTGGAGTCTGGGAGGGCAACTCCACTTT. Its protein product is CAWSLGGQLHF.

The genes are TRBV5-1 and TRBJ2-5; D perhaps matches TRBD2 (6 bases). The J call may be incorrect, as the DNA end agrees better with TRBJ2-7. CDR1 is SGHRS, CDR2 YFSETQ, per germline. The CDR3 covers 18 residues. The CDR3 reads CASSLSLAGRFLVDEQYF. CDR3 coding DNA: TGCGCCAGCAGCTTGAGTTTGGCAGGGAGGTTTTTAGTTGACGAGCAGTACTTC.

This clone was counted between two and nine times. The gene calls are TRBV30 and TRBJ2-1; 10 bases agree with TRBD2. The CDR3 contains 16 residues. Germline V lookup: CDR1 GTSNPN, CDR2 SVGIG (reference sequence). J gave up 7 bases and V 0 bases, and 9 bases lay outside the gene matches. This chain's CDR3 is CAWSVRVTSGENEQFF. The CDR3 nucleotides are TGTGCCTGGAGTGTTCGGGTTACTAGCGGGGAGAATGAGCAGTTCTTC.

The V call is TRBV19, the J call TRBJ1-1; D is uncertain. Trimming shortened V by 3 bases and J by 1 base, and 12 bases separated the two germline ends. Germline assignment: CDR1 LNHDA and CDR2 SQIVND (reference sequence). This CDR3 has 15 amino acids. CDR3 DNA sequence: TGTGCCAGTAGTATGTCAGCAGGCCCGAACACTGAAGCTTTCTTT. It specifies CASSMSAGPNTEAFF.

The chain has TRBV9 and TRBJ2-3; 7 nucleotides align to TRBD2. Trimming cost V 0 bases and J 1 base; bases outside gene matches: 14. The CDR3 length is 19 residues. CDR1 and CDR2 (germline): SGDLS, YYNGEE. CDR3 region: CASSVARSGAVRGTDTQYF. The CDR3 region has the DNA TGTGCCAGCAGCGTAGCAAGAAGCGGGGCGGTGCGGGGCACAGATACGCAGTATTTT.

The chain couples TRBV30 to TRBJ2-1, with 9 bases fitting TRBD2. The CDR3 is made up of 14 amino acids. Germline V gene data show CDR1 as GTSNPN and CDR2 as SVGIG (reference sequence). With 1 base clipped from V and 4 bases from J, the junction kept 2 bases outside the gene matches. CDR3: CAWSATSGYNEQFF. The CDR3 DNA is TGTGCCTGGAGTGCGACTAGCGGTTACAATGAGCAGTTCTTC.

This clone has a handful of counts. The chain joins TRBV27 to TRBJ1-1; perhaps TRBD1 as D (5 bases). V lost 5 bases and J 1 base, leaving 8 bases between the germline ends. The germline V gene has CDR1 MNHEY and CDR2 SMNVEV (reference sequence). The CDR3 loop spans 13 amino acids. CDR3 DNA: TGTGCCAGCAGTCCCAGGGAGAACACTGAAGCTTTCTTT. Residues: CASSPRENTEAFF.